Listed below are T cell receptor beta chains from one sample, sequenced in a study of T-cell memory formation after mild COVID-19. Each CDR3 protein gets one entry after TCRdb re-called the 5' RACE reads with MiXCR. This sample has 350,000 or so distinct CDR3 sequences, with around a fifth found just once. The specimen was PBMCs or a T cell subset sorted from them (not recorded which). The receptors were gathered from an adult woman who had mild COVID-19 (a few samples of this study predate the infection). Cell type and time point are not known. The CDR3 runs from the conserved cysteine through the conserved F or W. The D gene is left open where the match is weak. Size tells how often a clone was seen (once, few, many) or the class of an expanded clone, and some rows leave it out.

CDR3 DNA: TGTGCCAGCAGCAACGGGACAGGGGGCAGGGACGAGCAGTACTTC
CDR3 protein: CASSNGTGGRDEQYF
clone size: few
J gene: TRBJ2-7
CDR3 length: 15
V gene: TRBV21-1
D gene: .

CDR3 DNA: TGTGCCTGGAGTGTAGGAGGGCAAGAGACCCAGTACTTC
CDR3 protein: CAWSVGGQETQYF
clone size: .
J gene: TRBJ2-5
CDR3 length: 13
V gene: TRBV30
D gene: .

CDR3 DNA: TGTGCCAGCAGCCAAGATGACGACCGTAATGAAAAACTGTTTTTT
CDR3 protein: CASSQDDDRNEKLFF
clone size: .
J gene: TRBJ1-4
CDR3 length: 15
V gene: TRBV3-1
D gene: .

CDR3 DNA: TGTGCCAGCATCAATTACAGGTCAATGGCTTTCTTT
CDR3 protein: CASINYRSMAFF
clone size: .
J gene: TRBJ1-1
CDR3 length: 12
V gene: TRBV7-2
D gene: .

CDR3 DNA: TGTGCCAGCAGCCAACGAGGGATCGTAAACTATGGCTACACCTTC
CDR3 protein: CASSQRGIVNYGYTF
clone size: once
J gene: TRBJ1-2
CDR3 length: 15
V gene: TRBV3-1
D gene: .

CDR3 DNA: TGCAGCGCTCGACAGGGCCTCACCTCCACTGAAGCTTTCTTT
CDR3 protein: CSARQGLTSTEAFF
clone size: many
J gene: TRBJ1-1
CDR3 length: 14
V gene: TRBV29-1
D gene: TRBD1

CDR3 DNA: TGCGCCAGCAGCTTGGTGGGGGCTCTGAGAGATACGCAGTATTTT
CDR3 protein: CASSLVGALRDTQYF
clone size: .
J gene: TRBJ2-3
CDR3 length: 15
V gene: TRBV5-1
D gene: .

CDR3 DNA: TGTGCCAGCAGGACAGGGGACACTGAAGCTTTCTTT
CDR3 protein: CASRTGDTEAFF
clone size: .
J gene: TRBJ1-1
CDR3 length: 12
V gene: TRBV7-9
D gene: TRBD1

CDR3 DNA: TGTGCCAGCAGCCCTACCCCCAGGGGCGGCTACACCTTC
CDR3 protein: CASSPTPRGGYTF
clone size: .
J gene: TRBJ1-2
CDR3 length: 13
V gene: TRBV7-9
D gene: .

CDR3 DNA: TGTGCCAGCAGTCCCAGGGGTAGCGGGATTTATAATGAGCAGTTCTTC
CDR3 protein: CASSPRGSGIYNEQFF
clone size: once
J gene: TRBJ2-1
CDR3 length: 16
V gene: TRBV12-3/TRBV12-4
D gene: TRBD2

CDR3 DNA: TGCGCCAGCAGCTCTCCGGACCAGGGGGCGGGAGGCTACACCTTC
CDR3 protein: CASSSPDQGAGGYTF
clone size: few
J gene: TRBJ1-2
CDR3 length: 15
V gene: TRBV5-1
D gene: TRBD1

CDR3 DNA: TGTGCCAGCTGCATAGGAGGGGGAGAGGTCACAGATACGCAGTATTTT
CDR3 protein: CASCIGGGEVTDTQYF
clone size: .
J gene: TRBJ2-3
CDR3 length: 16
V gene: TRBV7-2
D gene: .

CDR3 DNA: TGTGCCAGCAGCCCCGGCACAGATACGCAGTATTTT
CDR3 protein: CASSPGTDTQYF
clone size: many
J gene: TRBJ2-3
CDR3 length: 12
V gene: TRBV18
D gene: .

CDR3 DNA: TGTGCCAGCAGTTACTCCGGGAGCAGCACCTACGAGCAGTACTTC
CDR3 protein: CASSYSGSSTYEQYF
clone size: .
J gene: TRBJ2-7
CDR3 length: 15
V gene: TRBV6-2/TRBV6-3
D gene: .

CDR3 DNA: TGTGCCAGCAGCCTTCAGGGAGGGAAGACCCAGTACTTC
CDR3 protein: CASSLQGGKTQYF
clone size: few
J gene: TRBJ2-5
CDR3 length: 13
V gene: TRBV14
D gene: TRBD2

CDR3 DNA: TGTGCCAGCAGTTCCGTAAGGGTCTACGAGCAGTACTTC
CDR3 protein: CASSSVRVYEQYF
clone size: .
J gene: TRBJ2-7
CDR3 length: 13
V gene: TRBV12-3/TRBV12-4
D gene: .

CDR3 DNA: TGCGCCAGCAGCTCAAACTCTGGGGCCAACGTCCTGACTTTC
CDR3 protein: CASSSNSGANVLTF
clone size: .
J gene: TRBJ2-6
CDR3 length: 14
V gene: TRBV5-1
D gene: .

CDR3 DNA: TGCAGCGTTAGGACCGGCGTGGGAGGCACTGAAGCTTTCTTT
CDR3 protein: CSVRTGVGGTEAFF
clone size: .
J gene: TRBJ1-1
CDR3 length: 14
V gene: TRBV29-1
D gene: .

CDR3 DNA: TGCAGTGCTAGAAACAGGGGAAGCTACGAGCAGTACTTC
CDR3 protein: CSARNRGSYEQYF
clone size: .
J gene: TRBJ2-7
CDR3 length: 13
V gene: TRBV20-1
D gene: TRBD1

CDR3 DNA: TGTGCCACCAGCAGTGGCACGATTCTCCGCACAGATACGCAGTATTTT
CDR3 protein: CATSSGTILRTDTQYF
clone size: .
J gene: TRBJ2-3
CDR3 length: 16
V gene: TRBV15
D gene: .

CDR3 DNA: TGTGCCAGCAGCCAAGAGGGCCGCCGGGACAGAGAGACCCAGTACTTC
CDR3 protein: CASSQEGRRDRETQYF
clone size: .
J gene: TRBJ2-5
CDR3 length: 16
V gene: TRBV3-1
D gene: TRBD1

CDR3 DNA: TGCGCCAGCAGCTTGGTCGTCGGAAGCTCTGGAAACACCATATATTTT
CDR3 protein: CASSLVVGSSGNTIYF
clone size: .
J gene: TRBJ1-3
CDR3 length: 16
V gene: TRBV5-1
D gene: .

CDR3 DNA: TGTGCCAGCAGCGGGGGGGCCCTTGAGACCCAGTACTTC
CDR3 protein: CASSGGALETQYF
clone size: few
J gene: TRBJ2-5
CDR3 length: 13
V gene: TRBV9
D gene: .

CDR3 DNA: TGTGCCAGCAGCTTTACGGGACAGGGCCCGAGGGATGGCTACACCTTC
CDR3 protein: CASSFTGQGPRDGYTF
clone size: few
J gene: TRBJ1-2
CDR3 length: 16
V gene: TRBV7-9
D gene: TRBD1

CDR3 DNA: TGTGCCAGCAGTGAAGGCTTGATCACTGAAGCTTTCTTT
CDR3 protein: CASSEGLITEAFF
clone size: .
J gene: TRBJ1-1
CDR3 length: 13
V gene: TRBV2
D gene: .

CDR3 DNA: TGTGCCACCAGTGAACCCGGGACAGGGCCTGAAGAAAAACTGTTTTTT
CDR3 protein: CATSEPGTGPEEKLFF
clone size: few
J gene: TRBJ1-4
CDR3 length: 16
V gene: TRBV24-1
D gene: TRBD1

CDR3 DNA: TGTGCCAGCTCACCACCCCACCTCTACAATGAGCAGTTCTTC
CDR3 protein: CASSPPHLYNEQFF
clone size: .
J gene: TRBJ2-1
CDR3 length: 14
V gene: TRBV18
D gene: .

CDR3 DNA: TGCGCCAGCAGCTACCGGGACCCACTGATTAGCACAGATACGCAGTATTTT
CDR3 protein: CASSYRDPLISTDTQYF
clone size: many
J gene: TRBJ2-3
CDR3 length: 17
V gene: TRBV5-1
D gene: .

CDR3 DNA: TGTGCCAGCAGTGAATGGTCGGTGGCCTCAGATACGCAGTATTTT
CDR3 protein: CASSEWSVASDTQYF
clone size: .
J gene: TRBJ2-3
CDR3 length: 15
V gene: TRBV2
D gene: .

CDR3 DNA: TGCAGCGTAACGGGGGGGGTGATAGAGACCCAGTACTTC
CDR3 protein: CSVTGGVIETQYF
clone size: .
J gene: TRBJ2-5
CDR3 length: 13
V gene: TRBV29-1
D gene: TRBD2

CDR3 DNA: TGTGCCAGCAGCTCGCGACAGGGGTCTCCTAACGAGCAGTACTTC
CDR3 protein: CASSSRQGSPNEQYF
clone size: few
J gene: TRBJ2-7
CDR3 length: 15
V gene: TRBV9
D gene: TRBD1

CDR3 DNA: TGTGCCAGCAGCGTATCCGGGGGCCTCATGAACACTGAAGCTTTCTTT
CDR3 protein: CASSVSGGLMNTEAFF
clone size: .
J gene: TRBJ1-1
CDR3 length: 16
V gene: TRBV9
D gene: .

CDR3 DNA: TGTGCCAGCAGTTTACGGGGGGGAGGGGGGCATAATTCACCCCTCCACTTT
CDR3 protein: CASSLRGGGGHNSPLHF
clone size: few
J gene: TRBJ1-6
CDR3 length: 17
V gene: TRBV12-3/TRBV12-4
D gene: .

CDR3 DNA: TGTGCCAGCAGCCAAGGACAGACAGATACGCAGTATTTT
CDR3 protein: CASSQGQTDTQYF
clone size: few
J gene: TRBJ2-3
CDR3 length: 13
V gene: TRBV14
D gene: .

CDR3 DNA: TGCGCCAGCAGCGGGACAGAGGGGGCCGCCTACAATGAGCAGTTCTTC
CDR3 protein: CASSGTEGAAYNEQFF
clone size: .
J gene: TRBJ2-1
CDR3 length: 16
V gene: TRBV5-1
D gene: TRBD1

CDR3 DNA: TGTGCCTGGGGGAGAGCGGGAGCCGGTGATACGCAGTATTTT
CDR3 protein: CAWGRAGAGDTQYF
clone size: few
J gene: TRBJ2-3
CDR3 length: 14
V gene: TRBV30
D gene: TRBD2

CDR3 DNA: TGTGCCAGTAATCGGGGATCTGGGGCCAACGTCCTGACTTTC
CDR3 protein: CASNRGSGANVLTF
clone size: .
J gene: TRBJ2-6
CDR3 length: 14
V gene: TRBV19
D gene: .

CDR3 DNA: TGTGCCAGCAGTTTATGGGGGAGGGAAAACATTCAGTACTTC
CDR3 protein: CASSLWGRENIQYF
clone size: .
J gene: TRBJ2-4
CDR3 length: 14
V gene: TRBV12-3/TRBV12-4
D gene: TRBD2

CDR3 DNA: TGCGCCAGCAGCCTATCTTCTAACCGGGACAGGGATGGGACCCAGTACTTC
CDR3 protein: CASSLSSNRDRDGTQYF
clone size: .
J gene: TRBJ2-5
CDR3 length: 17
V gene: TRBV5-1
D gene: TRBD1

CDR3 DNA: TGTGCCAGCAACTCAGATCAGCCCCAGCATTTT
CDR3 protein: CASNSDQPQHF
clone size: .
J gene: TRBJ1-5
CDR3 length: 11
V gene: TRBV6-1
D gene: .

CDR3 DNA: TGTGCCTGGAGGCACGTGATTGCTTTCTTT
CDR3 protein: CAWRHVIAFF
clone size: .
J gene: TRBJ1-1
CDR3 length: 10
V gene: TRBV30
D gene: .

CDR3 DNA: TGTGCCAGCAGCTCGGGGGAGCCTCTCCTCCACTTT
CDR3 protein: CASSSGEPLLHF
clone size: .
J gene: TRBJ1-6
CDR3 length: 12
V gene: TRBV7-6
D gene: .

CDR3 DNA: TGTGCCAGCAGCTTTAGGGGAGTAGGGACTAGCGGGAACAATGAGCAGTTCTTC
CDR3 protein: CASSFRGVGTSGNNEQFF
clone size: .
J gene: TRBJ2-1
CDR3 length: 18
V gene: TRBV7-2
D gene: TRBD2

CDR3 DNA: TGTGCCAGCTCCTTAGCGGGGGGCCCCCGGGATACGCAGTATTTT
CDR3 protein: CASSLAGGPRDTQYF
clone size: .
J gene: TRBJ2-3
CDR3 length: 15
V gene: TRBV2
D gene: TRBD2

CDR3 DNA: TGTGCCACCAGTGCTCCGGACAGGACGCAGCAGTACTTC
CDR3 protein: CATSAPDRTQQYF
clone size: .
J gene: TRBJ2-7
CDR3 length: 13
V gene: TRBV24-1
D gene: TRBD1

CDR3 DNA: TGCGCCAGCAGCTACTCCTCTGGGGCCAACGTCCTGACTTTC
CDR3 protein: CASSYSSGANVLTF
clone size: .
J gene: TRBJ2-6
CDR3 length: 14
V gene: TRBV5-1
D gene: .

CDR3 DNA: TGTGCCAGCAGCCAACCCTCCTCGGGACTTCTCGGAAACACCGGGGAGCTGTTTTTT
CDR3 protein: CASSQPSSGLLGNTGELFF
clone size: few
J gene: TRBJ2-2
CDR3 length: 19
V gene: TRBV4-2
D gene: .

CDR3 DNA: TGTGCCACCGAAAACTATGAGACCCAGTACTTC
CDR3 protein: CATENYETQYF
clone size: few
J gene: TRBJ2-5
CDR3 length: 11
V gene: TRBV27
D gene: .

CDR3 DNA: TGTGCCAGCAGCGTAGGTAGAACAGGTCGGGGTGAGCAGTTCTTC
CDR3 protein: CASSVGRTGRGEQFF
clone size: few
J gene: TRBJ2-1
CDR3 length: 15
V gene: TRBV9
D gene: .

CDR3 DNA: TGTGCCAGCAGCGGACGGGACCAAGAGACCCAGTACTTC
CDR3 protein: CASSGRDQETQYF
clone size: .
J gene: TRBJ2-5
CDR3 length: 13
V gene: TRBV5-5
D gene: .

CDR3 DNA: TGTGCCAGCAGGTCAGCTGGCCTCCGAAACGAGCAGTACTTC
CDR3 protein: CASRSAGLRNEQYF
clone size: few
J gene: TRBJ2-7
CDR3 length: 14
V gene: TRBV6-5
D gene: .

CDR3 DNA: TGCGCCAGCAGCCAAGATGGAGGAATGAACACTGAAGCTTTCTTT
CDR3 protein: CASSQDGGMNTEAFF
clone size: .
J gene: TRBJ1-1
CDR3 length: 15
V gene: TRBV4-3
D gene: .

CDR3 DNA: TGTGCCAGCAGCCCCTCGACAGTCGACCCCTACGAGCAGTACTTC
CDR3 protein: CASSPSTVDPYEQYF
clone size: .
J gene: TRBJ2-7
CDR3 length: 15
V gene: TRBV6-5
D gene: .

CDR3 DNA: TGTGCCAGCAGCCCCTACTTAACTAGCACAGATACGCAGTATTTT
CDR3 protein: CASSPYLTSTDTQYF
clone size: few
J gene: TRBJ2-3
CDR3 length: 15
V gene: TRBV27
D gene: .

CDR3 DNA: TGTGCCAGCAGTTTGCAGGACACAGATACGCAGTATTTT
CDR3 protein: CASSLQDTDTQYF
clone size: .
J gene: TRBJ2-3
CDR3 length: 13
V gene: TRBV6-5
D gene: .

CDR3 DNA: TGTGCCTGGAGCGGCCGGAACTCCTGGGGGTCGGATGAAGCTTTCTTT
CDR3 protein: CAWSGRNSWGSDEAFF
clone size: .
J gene: TRBJ1-1
CDR3 length: 16
V gene: TRBV30
D gene: .

CDR3 DNA: TGCGCCAGCAGCTATAACAGGGGGCAAGCTGGGGCCAACGTCCTGACTTTC
CDR3 protein: CASSYNRGQAGANVLTF
clone size: few
J gene: TRBJ2-6
CDR3 length: 17
V gene: TRBV5-1
D gene: TRBD1

CDR3 DNA: TGTGCCAGCAGTCCATTCTCGAACACTGAAGCTTTCTTT
CDR3 protein: CASSPFSNTEAFF
clone size: few
J gene: TRBJ1-1
CDR3 length: 13
V gene: TRBV25-1
D gene: .

CDR3 DNA: TGTGCCAGCAGTTCTCAGTCCTACGAGCAGTACTTC
CDR3 protein: CASSSQSYEQYF
clone size: .
J gene: TRBJ2-7
CDR3 length: 12
V gene: TRBV27
D gene: .

CDR3 DNA: TGCGCCAGCTTTCAGGGACAGACGAACACTGAAGCTTTCTTT
CDR3 protein: CASFQGQTNTEAFF
clone size: few
J gene: TRBJ1-1
CDR3 length: 14
V gene: TRBV5-1
D gene: TRBD1